This section outlines one T cell receptor (beta chain) sequence together with its context. The antigen is undetermined. Germline is not matched at one junction end, which may reflect a read error. Germline V gene data show CDR1 as SEHNR and CDR2 as FQNEAQ (reference sequence). The CDR3 is 13 amino acids. Researchers took RNA transcripts and amplified TCR beta CDR3 regions from them. First-round RT-PCR used HTBI primers; second-round multiplex PCR followed. TCRdb re-called the multiplex PCR reads with MiXCR, one entry per CDR3 protein. The table has about 550,000 distinct CDR3 sequences, under 45% seen once. This record belongs to a study of Graves' ophthalmopathy and Graves' hyperthyroidism. The wider study: Hyperthyroidism is called stable when no ophthalmopathy develops within 18 months of follow-up. Findings of the study overall: Prediction of ophthalmopathy progression reached over 65% sensitivity and approximately 75% specificity. In separating ophthalmopathy from stable hyperthyroidism, a 13-signature model achieved around 85% sensitivity and around 80% specificity.

This chain joins TRBV7-9 and TRBJ1-2; a possible D gene is TRBD1 (6 bases). This sequence was found in an adult man with Graves' hyperthyroidism. The sample comprised peripheral blood or thyroid tissue (not recorded which). CDR3 sequence reads: CASSLQGSYGYIF. The CDR3 DNA sequence: TGTGCCAGCAGCTTACAGGGGTCCTATGGCTACATCTTC.